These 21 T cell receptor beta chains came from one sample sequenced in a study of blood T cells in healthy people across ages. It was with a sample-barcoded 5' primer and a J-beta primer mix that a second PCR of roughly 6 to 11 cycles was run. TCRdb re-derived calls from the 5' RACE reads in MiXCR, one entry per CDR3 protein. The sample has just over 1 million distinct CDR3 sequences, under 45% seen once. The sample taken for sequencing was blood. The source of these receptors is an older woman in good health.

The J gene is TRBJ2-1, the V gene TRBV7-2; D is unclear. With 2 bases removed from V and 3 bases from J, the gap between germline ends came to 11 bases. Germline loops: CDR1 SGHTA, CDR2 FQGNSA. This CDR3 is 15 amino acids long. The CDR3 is CASSLSRQNYNEQFF. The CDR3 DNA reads TGTGCCAGCAGCTTATCGCGTCAGAACTACAATGAGCAGTTCTTC.

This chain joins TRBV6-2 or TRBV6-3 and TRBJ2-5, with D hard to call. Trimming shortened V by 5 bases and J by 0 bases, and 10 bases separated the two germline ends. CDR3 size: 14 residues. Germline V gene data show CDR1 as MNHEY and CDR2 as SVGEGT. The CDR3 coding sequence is TGTGCCAGCAGTGCAGGAGAGTACCAAGAGACCCAGTACTTC. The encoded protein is CASSAGEYQETQYF.

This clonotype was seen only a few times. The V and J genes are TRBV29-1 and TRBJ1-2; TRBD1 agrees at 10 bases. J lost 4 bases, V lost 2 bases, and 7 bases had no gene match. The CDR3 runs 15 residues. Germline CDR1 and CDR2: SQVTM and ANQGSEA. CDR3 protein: CSVETDRGRSYGYTF. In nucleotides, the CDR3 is TGCAGCGTTGAAACAGACAGGGGGCGCAGCTATGGCTACACCTTC. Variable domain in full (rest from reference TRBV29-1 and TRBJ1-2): SAVISQKPSRDICQRGTSLTIQCQVDSQVTMMFWYRQQPGQSLTLIATANQGSEATYESGFVIDKFPISRPNLTFSTLTVSNMSPEDSSIYLCSVETDRGRSYGYTFGSGTRLTVV.

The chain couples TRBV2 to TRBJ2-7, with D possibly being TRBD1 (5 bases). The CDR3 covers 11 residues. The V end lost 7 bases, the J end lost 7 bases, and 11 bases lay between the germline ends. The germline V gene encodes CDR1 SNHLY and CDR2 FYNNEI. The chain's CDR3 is CASKGWDEQYF. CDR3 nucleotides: TGTGCCAGCAAGGGGTGGGATGAGCAGTACTTC.

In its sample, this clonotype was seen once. The CDR3 DNA is TGTGCCAGCAGCTTAAACCAGGCGATCCAAGAGACCCAGTACTTC. Its protein product is CASSLNQAIQETQYF. The J gene is TRBJ2-5, the V gene TRBV11-1; D gene ambiguous. The V end lost 2 bases, the J end lost 1 base, and 11 bases lay between the germline ends. Germline V gene data show CDR1 as SGHAT and CDR2 as FQDESV (reference sequence). The CDR3 extends over 15 amino acids. Based on the CDR3 plus reference TRBV11-1 and TRBJ2-5, the full variable domain is EAEVAQSPRYKITEKSQAVAFWCDPISGHATLYWYRQILGQGPELLVQFQDESVVDDSQLPKDRFSAERLKGVDSTLKIQPAELGDSAMYLCASSLNQAIQETQYFGPGTRLLVL.

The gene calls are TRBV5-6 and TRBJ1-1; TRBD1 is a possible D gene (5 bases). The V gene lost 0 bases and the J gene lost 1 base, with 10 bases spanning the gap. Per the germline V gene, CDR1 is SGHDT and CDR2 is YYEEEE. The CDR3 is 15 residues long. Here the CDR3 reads CASSLAGGWNTEAFF. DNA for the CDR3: TGTGCCAGCAGCTTGGCCGGGGGTTGGAACACTGAAGCTTTCTTT.

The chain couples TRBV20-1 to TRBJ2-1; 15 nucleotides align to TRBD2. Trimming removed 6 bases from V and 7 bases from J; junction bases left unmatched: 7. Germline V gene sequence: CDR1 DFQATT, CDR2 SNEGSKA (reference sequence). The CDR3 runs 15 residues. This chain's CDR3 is CSARTGTSGRNEQFF. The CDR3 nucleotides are TGCAGTGCGAGGACCGGGACTAGCGGGAGGAATGAGCAGTTCTTC.

CDR3 region: CASTPTGLGEKLFF. In DNA form, the CDR3 reads TGTGCCAGCACTCCGACAGGGCTAGGAGAAAAACTGTTTTTT. The V gene is TRBV28, the J gene TRBJ1-4; TRBD1 aligns across 7 bases. The CDR3 totals 14 residues. The trim removed 7 bases at V and 8 bases at J, leaving 10 bases unmatched. CDR1 and CDR2 from the germline V gene are MDHEN and SYDVKM.

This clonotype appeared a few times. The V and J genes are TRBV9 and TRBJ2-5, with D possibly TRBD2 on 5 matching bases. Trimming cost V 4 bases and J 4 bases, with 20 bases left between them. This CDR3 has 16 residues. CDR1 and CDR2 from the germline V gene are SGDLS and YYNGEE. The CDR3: CASSPHPGKTGETQYF. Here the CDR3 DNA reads TGTGCCAGCAGCCCCCACCCGGGAAAGACGGGAGAGACCCAGTACTTC.

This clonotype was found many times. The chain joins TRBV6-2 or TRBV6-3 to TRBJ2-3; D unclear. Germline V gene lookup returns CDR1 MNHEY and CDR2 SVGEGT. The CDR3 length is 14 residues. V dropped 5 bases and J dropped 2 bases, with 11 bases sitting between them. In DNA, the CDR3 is TGTGCCAGCAGTGACGGCGCGGCCACAGATACGCAGTATTTT. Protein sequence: CASSDGAATDTQYF.

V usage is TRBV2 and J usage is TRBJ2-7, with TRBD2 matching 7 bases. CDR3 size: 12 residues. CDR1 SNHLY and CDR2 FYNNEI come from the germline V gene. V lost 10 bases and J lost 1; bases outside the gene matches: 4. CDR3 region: CATAGVSYEQYF. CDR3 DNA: TGTGCCACCGCGGGAGTTTCCTACGAGCAGTACTTC.

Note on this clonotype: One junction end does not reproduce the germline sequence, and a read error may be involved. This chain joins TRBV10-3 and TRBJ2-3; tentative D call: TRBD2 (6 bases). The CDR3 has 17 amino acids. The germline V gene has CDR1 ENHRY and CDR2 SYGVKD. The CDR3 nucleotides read TGTGCCATCAGCCCTAGGGGTAGCGGAGTTAGCACAGATGCGCAGTATTTT. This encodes CAISPRGSGVSTDAQYF.

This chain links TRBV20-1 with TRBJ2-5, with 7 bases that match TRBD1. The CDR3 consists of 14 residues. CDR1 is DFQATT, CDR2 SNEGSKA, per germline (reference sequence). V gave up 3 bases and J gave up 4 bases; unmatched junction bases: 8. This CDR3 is CSARIDRAVETQYF. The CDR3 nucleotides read TGCAGTGCTAGGATCGACAGGGCGGTAGAGACCCAGTACTTC.

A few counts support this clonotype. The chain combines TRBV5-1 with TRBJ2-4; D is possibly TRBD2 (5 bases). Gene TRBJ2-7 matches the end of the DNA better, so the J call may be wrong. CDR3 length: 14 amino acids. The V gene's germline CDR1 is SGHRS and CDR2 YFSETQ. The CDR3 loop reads CASSQRLGTYEQYF. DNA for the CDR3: TGCGCCAGCAGCCAGCGGCTCGGGACCTACGAGCAGTACTTC.

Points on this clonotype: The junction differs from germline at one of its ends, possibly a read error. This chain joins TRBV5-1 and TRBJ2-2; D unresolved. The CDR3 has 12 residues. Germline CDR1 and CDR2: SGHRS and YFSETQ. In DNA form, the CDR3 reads TGTGCCAGCAGTTTGGTTCCCGGGGAGCTGTTTTTT. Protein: CASSLVPGELFF.

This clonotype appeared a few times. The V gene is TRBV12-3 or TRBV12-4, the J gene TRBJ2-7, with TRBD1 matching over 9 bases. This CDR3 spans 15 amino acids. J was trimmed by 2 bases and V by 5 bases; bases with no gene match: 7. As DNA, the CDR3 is TGTGCCAGCAGTATGGGACAGGGAGGCCCCTACGAGCAGTACTTC. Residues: CASSMGQGGPYEQYF.

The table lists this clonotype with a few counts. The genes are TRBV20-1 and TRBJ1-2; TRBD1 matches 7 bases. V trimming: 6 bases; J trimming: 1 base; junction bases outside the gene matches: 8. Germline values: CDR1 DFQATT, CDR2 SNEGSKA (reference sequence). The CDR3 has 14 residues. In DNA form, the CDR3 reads TGCAGTGCCTTATCGACAGGGTATAACTATGGCTACACCTTC. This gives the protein CSALSTGYNYGYTF.

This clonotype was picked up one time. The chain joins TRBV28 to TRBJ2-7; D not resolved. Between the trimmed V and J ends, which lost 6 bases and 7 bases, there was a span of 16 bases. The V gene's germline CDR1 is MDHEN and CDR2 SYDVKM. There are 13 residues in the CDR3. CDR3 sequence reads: CASSEQSLGEQYF. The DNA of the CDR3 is TGTGCCAGCAGCGAACAGAGTTTGGGGGAGCAGTACTTC.

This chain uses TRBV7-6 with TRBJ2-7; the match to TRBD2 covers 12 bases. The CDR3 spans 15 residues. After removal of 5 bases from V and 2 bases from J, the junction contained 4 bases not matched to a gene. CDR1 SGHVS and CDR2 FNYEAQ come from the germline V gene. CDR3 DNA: TGTGCCAGCAGCCGACTAGCGGGAGAGGCCTACGAGCAGTACTTC. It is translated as CASSRLAGEAYEQYF.

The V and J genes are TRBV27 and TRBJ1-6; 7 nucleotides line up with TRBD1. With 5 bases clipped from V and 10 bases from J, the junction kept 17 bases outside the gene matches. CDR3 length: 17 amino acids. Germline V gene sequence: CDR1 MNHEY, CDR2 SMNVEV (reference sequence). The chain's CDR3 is CASSQPIKTGMLSPLHF. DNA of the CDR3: TGTGCCAGCAGTCAACCCATAAAGACAGGGATGTTGTCACCCCTCCACTTT.

In nucleotides, the CDR3 is TGTGCCAGCAGCTTAAGCCCCTCGGGGCGGCGATACAATGAGCAGTTCTTC. It specifies CASSLSPSGRRYNEQFF. The rearrangement uses TRBV11-2 and TRBJ2-1; TRBD1 or TRBD2 may be the D gene (5 bases each). Germline CDR1 is SGHAT and CDR2 is FQNNGV. CDR3 size: 17 residues. Trimming took 2 bases from V and 4 from J, leaving 18 bases between them.